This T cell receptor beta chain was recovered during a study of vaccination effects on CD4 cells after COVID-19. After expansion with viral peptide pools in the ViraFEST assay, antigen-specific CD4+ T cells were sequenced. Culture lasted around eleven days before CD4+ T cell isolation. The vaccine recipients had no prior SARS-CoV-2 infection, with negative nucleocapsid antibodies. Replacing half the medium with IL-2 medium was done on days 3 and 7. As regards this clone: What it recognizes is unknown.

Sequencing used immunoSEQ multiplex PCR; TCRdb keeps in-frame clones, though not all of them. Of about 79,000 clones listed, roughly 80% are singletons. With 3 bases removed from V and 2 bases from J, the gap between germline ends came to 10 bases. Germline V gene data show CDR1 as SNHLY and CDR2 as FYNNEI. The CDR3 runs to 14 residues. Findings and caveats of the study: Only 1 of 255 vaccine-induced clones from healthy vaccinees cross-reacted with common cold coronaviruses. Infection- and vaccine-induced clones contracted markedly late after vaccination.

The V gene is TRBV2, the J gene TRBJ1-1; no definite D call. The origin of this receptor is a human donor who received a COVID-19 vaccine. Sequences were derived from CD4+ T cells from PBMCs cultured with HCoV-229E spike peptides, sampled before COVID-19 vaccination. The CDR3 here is CASSDRAGNTEAFF. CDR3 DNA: TGTGCCAGCAGTGATAGGGCCGGAAACACTGAAGCTTTCTTT. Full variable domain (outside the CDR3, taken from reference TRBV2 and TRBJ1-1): EPEVTQTPSHQVTQMGQEVILRCVPISNHLYFYWYRQILGQKVEFLVSFYNNEISEKSEIFDDQFSVERPDGSNFTLKIRSTKLEDSAMYFCASSDRAGNTEAFFGQGTRLTVV.